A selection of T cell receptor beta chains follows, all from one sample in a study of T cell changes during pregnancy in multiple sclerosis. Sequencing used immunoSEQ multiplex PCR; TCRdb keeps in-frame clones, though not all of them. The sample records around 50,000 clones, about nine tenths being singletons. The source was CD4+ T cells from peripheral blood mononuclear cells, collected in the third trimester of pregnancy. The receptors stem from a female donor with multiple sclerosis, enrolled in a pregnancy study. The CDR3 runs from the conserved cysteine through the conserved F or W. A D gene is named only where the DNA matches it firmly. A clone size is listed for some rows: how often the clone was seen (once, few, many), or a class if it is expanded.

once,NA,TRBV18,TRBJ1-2,TGTGCCAGCTCACCACCGGGAGGGTTTTATGGCTACACCTTC,CASSPPGGFYGYTF
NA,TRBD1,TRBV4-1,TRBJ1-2,TGCGCCAGCAGCCAAGATGGGACAGAATCCTATGGCTACACCTTC,CASSQDGTESYGYTF
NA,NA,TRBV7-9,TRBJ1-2,TGTGCCAGCAGCTTAGTTGGCAGGGTGATTGGCTACACCTTC,CASSLVGRVIGYTF
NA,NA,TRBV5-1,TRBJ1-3,TGCGCCAGCAGCCCATCGCGTTTCGATTCTGGAAACACCATATATTTT,CASSPSRFDSGNTIYF
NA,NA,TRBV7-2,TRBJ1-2,TGTGCCAGCAGCCAGGACAGCTATGGCTACACCTTC,CASSQDSYGYTF
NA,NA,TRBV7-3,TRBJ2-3,TGTGCCAGCAGCTTAGCCGGGGCAGATACGCAGTATTTT,CASSLAGADTQYF
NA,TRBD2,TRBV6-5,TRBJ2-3,TGTGCCAGCAGTTTGACTAGCGGGGGGACAGATACGCAGTATTTT,CASSLTSGGTDTQYF
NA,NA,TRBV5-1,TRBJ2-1,TGCGCCAGCAGCTTGGAAGGACAGTACAATGAGCAGTTCTTC,CASSLEGQYNEQFF
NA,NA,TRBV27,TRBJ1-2,TGTGCCAGCACCCTCCGCTCAGGCAACGACGGCTACACCTTC,CASTLRSGNDGYTF
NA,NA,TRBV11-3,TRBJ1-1,TGTGCCAGCAGCCCGGGGCAGGGAGGGGACACTGAAGCTTTCTTT,CASSPGQGGDTEAFF
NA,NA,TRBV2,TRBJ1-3,TGTGCCAGCAGTGGGGGGGTTGGCGCTGGAAACACCATATATTTT,CASSGGVGAGNTIYF
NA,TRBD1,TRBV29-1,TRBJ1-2,TGCAGCGTTGAGCAGGGGGATAACTATGGCTACACCTTC,CSVEQGDNYGYTF
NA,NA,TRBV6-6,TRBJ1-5,TGTGCCAGCAGGTCGGGCGGAGGAGGCAATCAGCCCCAGCATTTT,CASRSGGGGNQPQHF
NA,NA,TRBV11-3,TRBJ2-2,TGTGCCAGCAGCCCCTACGGGAACACCGGGGAGCTGTTTTTT,CASSPYGNTGELFF
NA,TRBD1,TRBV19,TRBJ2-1,TGTGCCAGTAGTATAAGCGGCGCTAACAGGGGATGGTTCTTC,CASSISGANRGWFF
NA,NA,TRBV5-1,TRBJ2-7,TGCGCCAGCAGCTTGGAGGGACTCGTCTACGAGCAGTACTTC,CASSLEGLVYEQYF
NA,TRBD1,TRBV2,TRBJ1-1,TGTGCCAGCAGCCCTCCCCGGACAGGGTTCACTGAAGCTTTCTTT,CASSPPRTGFTEAFF
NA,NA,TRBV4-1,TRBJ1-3,TGCGCCAGCAGGGAGACAGGCCTTGGAAACACCATATATTTT,CASRETGLGNTIYF
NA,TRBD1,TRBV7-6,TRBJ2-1,TGTGCCAGCAGCTTAGGAGGGGGGACAGGGTCCTACAATGAGCAGTTCTTC,CASSLGGGTGSYNEQFF
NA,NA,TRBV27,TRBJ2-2,TGTGCCAGCAGTCACGGACTGCCCGGCGGGGAGCTGTTTTTT,CASSHGLPGGELFF
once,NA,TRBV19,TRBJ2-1,TGTGCCAGTAGAACCAATCCAGGGAATGAGCAGTTCTTC,CASRTNPGNEQFF
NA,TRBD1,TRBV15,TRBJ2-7,TGTGCCACCAGCAGATCGACGGACAGGGAATACTACGAGCAGTACTTC,CATSRSTDREYYEQYF
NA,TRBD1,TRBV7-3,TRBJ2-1,TGTGCCAGCAGCTTGGACAGGGACAATGAGCAGTTCTTC,CASSLDRDNEQFF
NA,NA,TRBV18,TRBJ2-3,TGTGCCAGCTCACTCGAAGGGGGAACAGATACGCAGTATTTT,CASSLEGGTDTQYF
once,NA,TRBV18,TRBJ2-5,TGTGCCAGCTCCCACAGGCAAGAGACCCAGTACTTC,CASSHRQETQYF
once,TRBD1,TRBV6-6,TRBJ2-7,TGTGCCAGCAGTAAGGGACAGGGTCCCTCCTACGAGCAGTACTTC,CASSKGQGPSYEQYF
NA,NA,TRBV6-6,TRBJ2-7,TGTGCCAGCAGTTACCAACTCTACGAGCAGTACTTC,CASSYQLYEQYF
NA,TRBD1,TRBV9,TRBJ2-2,TGTGCCAGCAGCCCGCGACAGGGGAACACCGGGGAGCTGTTTTTT,CASSPRQGNTGELFF
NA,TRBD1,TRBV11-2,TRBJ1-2,TGTGCCAGCAGCTCCCCCCGGGACAGCAACTATGGCTACACCTTC,CASSSPRDSNYGYTF
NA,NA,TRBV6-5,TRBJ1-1,TGTGCCAGCAGTTACCGAGGGGGGAACACTGAAGCTTTCTTT,CASSYRGGNTEAFF
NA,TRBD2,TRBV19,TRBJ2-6,TGTGCCAGTAGCCTCTCCGGGGGGGTAGGGGGCTCTGGGGCCAACGTCCTGACTTTC,CASSLSGGVGGSGANVLTF
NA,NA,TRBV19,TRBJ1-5,TGTGCCAGTAGAAAAAACAGGGAGTTCCAGCCCCAGCATTTT,CASRKNREFQPQHF
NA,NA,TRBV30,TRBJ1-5,TGTGCCTGGAGTGGAGGGTCGGGCAATCAGCCCCAGCATTTT,CAWSGGSGNQPQHF
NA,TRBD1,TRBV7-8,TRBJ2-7,TGTGCCAGCAGCTTAGAAGGAGGCTGGGACAGGGCCTACGAGCAGTACTTC,CASSLEGGWDRAYEQYF
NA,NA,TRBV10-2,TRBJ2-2,TGCGCCAGCATAGACAGGACAAACACCGGGGAGCTGTTTTTT,CASIDRTNTGELFF
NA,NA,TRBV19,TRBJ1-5,TGTGCCAGTAGTATGGGACAAACATTGAATCAGCCCCAGCATTTT,CASSMGQTLNQPQHF
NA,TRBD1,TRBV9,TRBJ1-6,TGTGCCAGCAGCGTCCAGCAGGGGGCTGGTTCACCCCTCCACTTT,CASSVQQGAGSPLHF
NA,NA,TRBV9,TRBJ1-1,TGTGCCAGCAGCGCCCCCAGGACTGAAGCTTTCTTT,CASSAPRTEAFF
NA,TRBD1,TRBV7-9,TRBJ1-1,TGTGCCAGCACCCGGGACAGGGCGGGGGGAACTGAAGCTTTCTTT,CASTRDRAGGTEAFF
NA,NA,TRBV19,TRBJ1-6,TGTGCCAGTAGCAACCGGGACAAACGTTCACCCCTCCACTTT,CASSNRDKRSPLHF
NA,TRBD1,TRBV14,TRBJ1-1,TGTGCCAGCAGCCCGATACAGGGGGCGGACACTGAAGCTTTCTTT,CASSPIQGADTEAFF